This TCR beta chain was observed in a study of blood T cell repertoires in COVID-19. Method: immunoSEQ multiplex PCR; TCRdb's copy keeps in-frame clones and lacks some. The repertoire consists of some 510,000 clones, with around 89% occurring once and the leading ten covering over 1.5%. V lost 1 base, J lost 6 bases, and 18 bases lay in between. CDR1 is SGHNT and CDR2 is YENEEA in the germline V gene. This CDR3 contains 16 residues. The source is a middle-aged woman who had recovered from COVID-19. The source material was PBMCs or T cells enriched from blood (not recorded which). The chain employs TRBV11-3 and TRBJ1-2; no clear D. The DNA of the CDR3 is TGTGCCAGCAGCTTAGGGGTAGCAGAGAGCGCGGATGGCTACACCTTC. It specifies CASSLGVAESADGYTF.